What follows describes a single T cell receptor (beta chain). The target antigen is unknown. An end of the junction differs from the germline gene, which may be a read error. These data originate in a study of breast tumors, draining lymph nodes, adjacent tissues. Per germline, CDR1 MGHDK and CDR2 SYGVNS. The CDR3 consists of 14 residues. Points from the study as a whole: Tumor repertoires ranked between lymph nodes and nontumor tissue in diversity, with V and J gene preferences.

TCRdb itself ran the multiplex PCR reads through MiXCR, one entry per CDR3 protein. In the table there are over 60,000 distinct CDR3 sequences, less than 50% of which are singletons. The specimen was breast tumor tissue. The rearrangement joins TRBV25-1 to TRBJ1-4; D not certain. This TCR came from a female donor with breast cancer. Some clones in this sample may be carry-over from other donors' samples. The CDR3 nucleotides read TGTGCCAGCAGCGCGGCTTCCCTTGGGGAAAGACTGTTTTTT. Translated, it gives CASSAASLGERLFF.